Described below is a single T cell receptor (beta chain) sequence and its context. This sample is part of a study of OX40 agonist ivuxolimab in advanced cancers. V gave up 0 bases and J gave up 7 bases; unmatched junction bases: 4. The germline CDR1 and CDR2 sequences are SGDLS and YYNGEE. CDR3 length: 14 residues. Only in-frame clones appear in the TCRdb table, and some are missing; sequencing was by immunoSEQ multiplex PCR. The table records roughly 48,000 clones, 80% to 90% of them present only once. The V and J genes are TRBV9 and TRBJ2-1, with TRBD2 matching over 7 bases. The receptor was isolated from an adult with an advanced solid tumor such as melanoma, head and neck, liver or kidney cancer. The specimen was CD4+ or CD8+ T cells sorted from blood, collected in a trial of the OX40 agonist ivuxolimab. The CDR3 loop is CASSVGGSGNEQFF. The CDR3 bases are TGTGCCAGCAGCGTAGGCGGGAGCGGAAATGAGCAGTTCTTC.